A single sample is the source of the 7 T cell receptor beta chains below, sequenced in a study of blood T cell repertoires in COVID-19. Here immunoSEQ multiplex PCR was the method, and the copy in TCRdb shows in-frame clones only, minus some. The sample includes 250,000 to 300,000 clones, 85% to 90% seen only once; the top ten take around 5.8%. Sequencing was done on a sample of peripheral blood. The source of these receptors is a woman between 45 and 60 years old with COVID-19, enrolled during active disease.

CDR3 nucleotide sequence: TGTGCCAGTAGTTCAAAAACCGTACTCTACAATGAGCAGTTCTTC. Translation: CASSSKTVLYNEQFF. The V call is TRBV19, the J call TRBJ2-1; D ambiguous. Germline lookup yields CDR1 LNHDA and CDR2 SQIVND (reference sequence). Deletions cut 5 bases from V and 3 bases from J, with 14 bases between. There are 15 residues in the CDR3.

J is TRBJ2-7 and V is TRBV2; no firm D call. CDR1 is SNHLY, CDR2 FYNNEI, per germline. V lost 9 bases, J lost 2 bases, and 17 bases lay in between. This CDR3 comprises 14 residues. In DNA, the CDR3 is TGTGCCAGGAGGCCCCCAGACTCAACCTACGAGCAGTACTTC. Translated, it gives CARRPPDSTYEQYF.

In its sample, this clone was seen once. The chain employs TRBV18 and TRBJ1-1, with D possibly TRBD1 on 5 matching bases. Trimming stripped 6 bases from V and 1 base from J, with 15 bases between. The CDR3 consists of 15 residues. Per the germline V gene, CDR1 is KGHSH and CDR2 is LQKENI. DNA for the CDR3: TGTGCCAGCTCCTCCCTTCCAAGGGGGAACACTGAAGCTTTCTTT. Protein product: CASSSLPRGNTEAFF.

CDR3 sequence (DNA): TGTGCCAGCAGACTTGGGACTAGCGGAAACTACGAGCAGTACTTC. Translated, it gives CASRLGTSGNYEQYF. V is TRBV6-5 and J is TRBJ2-7, with 11 bases aligning to TRBD2. This CDR3 has 15 residues. Germline V gene lookup returns CDR1 MNHEY and CDR2 SVGAGI. Trimming at V came to 6 bases and at J to 3 bases, leaving 7 bases not matched to a gene.

CDR3 bases: TGCGCCAGCAGCCAACAGGGGGCTCCCAACGAGCAGTACTTC. This sequence encodes CASSQQGAPNEQYF. The chain uses TRBV5-1 and TRBJ2-7; 9 bases match TRBD1. The CDR3 has 14 amino acids. Germline CDR1 and CDR2: SGHRS and YFSETQ. The trim removed 4 bases at V and 5 bases at J, leaving 7 bases unmatched.

This chain uses TRBV11-2 with TRBJ2-7; 10 bases match TRBD2. Trimming at V came to 7 bases and at J to 2 bases, leaving 8 bases not matched to a gene. Germline lookup yields CDR1 SGHAT and CDR2 FQNNGV. The CDR3 is made up of 15 amino acids. DNA for the CDR3: TGTGCCAGCACCCGAGGACTAGCGGAGACCTACGAGCAGTACTTC. This codes for CASTRGLAETYEQYF.

The V gene is TRBV5-4, the J gene TRBJ2-7; D gene ambiguous. Germline V gene data show CDR1 as SGHNT and CDR2 as YYREEE (reference sequence). Between the trimmed V and J ends, which lost 4 bases and 5 bases, there was a span of 16 bases. The CDR3 consists of 14 residues. CDR3 region: CASSPALVQDEQYF. In DNA, the CDR3 is TGTGCCAGCAGCCCTGCTTTAGTCCAGGACGAGCAGTACTTC.